This TCR beta chain is drawn from a study of blood T cell repertoires in COVID-19 (TCRdb year 2020). For the wider study: Samples covering the acute and convalescent phases of COVID-19 were provided by collaborators in the United States, Italy and Spain. The prospective study material was composed of cDNA or gDNA derived from T cells, B-cell-depleted T cells, or PBMCs. Subjects who had been exposed to COVID-19, were actively infected with it, or had recovered from it provided the deeply sampled blood TCRbeta repertoires that made up the dataset. The repertoires were released in a freely available public database intended as a resource for research on the immune response to SARS-CoV-2. Samples were obtained from the ongoing ImmuneRACE study (first 160 participants) and from some 1,200 subjects provided by 6 global collaborators. A de-identified subject ID, COVID-19 status, age in years and sex were almost always included in the sample metadata. Where available, HLA class I and class II types were obtained from metadata supplied by the sample provider rather than from assay-based typing.

Collaborating institutions collected whole blood in K2EDTA tubes following their own protocols. For TCRbeta analysis, collaborators shipped samples in one of three forms: frozen whole blood, isolated PBMCs, or DNA extracted from either of those sample types. Broad study findings and their caveats: The amount of clinical and demographic metadata varied by source and participant and was provided uncurated.

About this clone: The antigen this receptor binds is unknown. Base-call qualities are not available, and no considerably larger clone is one nucleotide away.

TCRbeta CDR3 regions were amplified from genomic DNA by means of the immunoSEQ Assay, a bias-controlled multiplex PCR. Under the source paper's analysis protocol: Within the assay, amplification of reference gene primers was used to estimate how many nucleated cells each sample contained. To quantify the absolute abundance of each unique TCRbeta CDR3 rearrangement, sequence reads were collapsed and filtered. Productive Simpson clonality was computed per sample as the square root of Simpson's diversity index over productive rearrangements. TCRdb took this table from immuneACCESS and kept in-frame rearrangements with V and J called. Such tables lack part of the clones; where checked against another copy, unresolved V genes explain under half of the gap, and the rest is unexplained. For V, J and clone size, that table is used; D and trimming come from the DNA. This sample holds some 110,000 clones; about nine tenths were observed only once. 4.5% of the sample lies in the top ten.

For CDR1 and CDR2, the germline V gene (reference sequence) lists LNHDA and SQIVND. Between the V and J ends, shortened by 5 bases and 3 bases respectively, the junction contains 14 bases. Inclusive of the bounding cysteine and phenylalanine, the CDR3 is 15 residues long. Here the CDR3 DNA is all that survives: 45 bases in frame from base 1. The sequence came from a man aged 35-49 years with acute or convalescent COVID-19. The rearranged chain carries TRBV19 and TRBJ1-5, with a weak D call of TRBD1 (5 bases match). The sample comprised peripheral blood. The nucleotide sequence is TGTGCCAGTAGTGAAACAGGAGGGTTCAATCAGCCCCAGCATTTT. This codes for CASSETGGFNQPQHF.